One T cell receptor beta chain is described in this entry. The antigen is undetermined. Compared with germline, one end of the junction differs, possibly owing to a read error. CDR3 size: 14 residues. CDR1 is SGHNT and CDR2 is YENEEA in the germline V gene. The data were taken from a study of tumor and adjacent non-tumor tissue in lung cancer. About the study: There were around 11 adenocarcinoma, 2 squamous cell carcinoma and 1 small cell lung cancer cases. Study-level findings and limits: Tumor tissue had significantly higher TCR diversity than normal lung.

Three rounds of nested PCR, following a modified ARM-PCR protocol, produced the TCRbeta library. TCRdb used MiXCR to reprocess the multiplex PCR reads, holding one entry per CDR3 protein. This sample carries some 51,000 distinct CDR3 sequences, roughly 67% of them seen once, and the ten largest clones take over 25%. The template was RNA from unsorted bulk tissue. Distant lung tissue was collected more than 3 cm away from the tumor edge. Between August and November 2014, newly diagnosed, chemotherapy-naive lung cancer patients underwent thoracic surgery in China. The rearrangement joins TRBV11-3 to TRBJ2-2; 8 bases are shared with TRBD2. This clonotype was obtained from a woman between 65 and 79 years old with non-small cell lung cancer. Sample: distant non-tumor lung tissue. This chain's CDR3 is CAISFSGTTGELLF. The CDR3 region has the DNA TGTGCCATCAGCTTTAGCGGGACCACCGGGGAGTTGCTTTTT. Variable domain in full (rest from reference TRBV11-3 and TRBJ2-2): EAGVVQSPRYKIIEKKQPVAFWCNPISGHNTLYWYLQNLGQGPELLIRYENEEAVDDSQLPKDRFSAERLKGVDSTLKIQPAELGDSAVYLCAISFSGTTGELLFGEGSRLTVL.